This TCR beta chain was captured by sequencing in a study of blood T cell repertoires in COVID-19. Using immunoSEQ multiplex PCR, the repertoire was profiled, and TCRdb retains in-frame clones only, with some absent. Altogether tens of thousands of clones are present, 65% to 90% being singletons, with the ten largest covering 17%. The germline CDR1 and CDR2 sequences are SGHDT and YYEEEE. Trimming stripped 3 bases from V and 0 bases from J, with 13 bases between. The CDR3 spans 16 residues. The specimen sequenced was peripheral blood. The chain employs TRBV5-6 and TRBJ1-3; D ambiguous. This clonotype was obtained from a woman aged 55 to 70 with active COVID-19. The CDR3, as DNA: TGTGCCAGCAGCTATAGTCCGCACAGCTCTGGAAACACCATATATTTT. Its protein is CASSYSPHSSGNTIYF.